The following is a TCR beta chain sequence with its context. Antigen: not known. The 5'RACE method, run with constant-segment primers, produced TCR alpha and TCR beta cDNA libraries (carrying sample barcodes and UMIs). TCRdb redid the calling of the 5' RACE reads with MiXCR, one entry per CDR3 protein. Of under 250,000 distinct CDR3 sequences in the sample, more than 9% were seen once. This sample is drawn from a study of T-cell memory formation after mild COVID-19. Study outcomes and limitations: CD4/CD8 balance held among clones contracting day 15 to 85, and later expanders leaned CD4+. Pre-infection memory harbored some responding clones, suggesting cross-reactive memory joined.

Sample: PBMCs or a T cell subset sorted from them (not recorded which). This sequence was found in a young man who had mild COVID-19 (a few samples of this study predate the infection). Cell type and time point are not known.

The chain's CDR3 is CSASPPGNPTYGYTF. The CDR3, as DNA: TGCAGTGCCAGCCCTCCGGGGAACCCCACCTATGGCTACACCTTC. The gene calls are TRBV20-1 and TRBJ1-2; D ambiguous. Germline V gene data show CDR1 as DFQATT and CDR2 as SNEGSKA (reference sequence). This CDR3 contains 15 residues. V was shortened by 6 bases and J by 4 bases, with 21 bases between the two germline ends.